These T cell receptor beta chains were read from a single sample in a study of T cells in Graves' hyperthyroidism and ophthalmopathy. TCRdb re-derived calls from the multiplex PCR reads in MiXCR, one entry per CDR3 protein. The table lists a few hundred thousand distinct CDR3 sequences, 46% of them singletons. Sequenced: peripheral blood or thyroid tissue (not recorded which). The receptor set was obtained from a woman aged 18-30 years with Graves' hyperthyroidism. Both conserved end residues are trimmed from each CDR3. Clone sizes are given selectively: once, few, many, or a class where the clone is expanded.

J gene	V gene	clone size	CDR3 protein
NA	TRBV20-1	NA	SASRSGMQSEQF
TRBJ1-3	TRBV2	NA	ASSAHLAGSGNTIY
TRBJ1-2	TRBV20-1	few	SARAAGQGVYT
TRBJ1-5	TRBV2	NA	ASSYKRGEQPQH
TRBJ2-7	TRBV9	NA	ASSGTSGDRYEQY
TRBJ1-3	TRBV2	many	ASRDRGQNTIY
TRBJ1-1	TRBV11-2	many	AILMFAGINTEAF
NA	TRBV29-1	NA	SVEGERVNEQF
NA	TRBV2	NA	ASIWTGGNEQF
TRBJ2-5	TRBV24-1	few	ATSDPGGRQETQY
TRBJ1-1	TRBV19	many	ASSISRGANTEAF
TRBJ1-2	TRBV7-9	NA	ASSLVGTLYGYT
TRBJ2-2	TRBV3-1	few	ASSPHRGAYTGELF
TRBJ1-2	TRBV7-2	NA	ASTLQGTGYT
TRBJ1-2	TRBV30	few	AWSIGPDTGYT
TRBJ1-2	TRBV10-1	many	ASSEDRNYGYT
TRBJ1-4	TRBV28	once	ASRATGRYATNEKLF
TRBJ2-5	TRBV15	NA	ATSIRTSGLGGETQY
TRBJ2-5	TRBV29-1	NA	SPEQGRETQY
TRBJ1-5	TRBV7-2	NA	ASSFSGQGGNQPQH
TRBJ2-5	TRBV12-5	few	ASGLVATFSELQNQETQY
TRBJ1-1	TRBV20-1	NA	SAEDRGNTEAS
TRBJ2-1	TRBV7-9	few	ASSFSGDNEQF
TRBJ1-1	TRBV20-1	many	SARDNALAF
TRBJ1-4	TRBV29-1	many	SVSPATNEKLF
TRBJ1-1	TRBV7-9	many	ASSLVGGKNTEAF
TRBJ2-6	TRBV9	many	ASSVPTGTVISGANVLT
TRBJ1-1	TRBV4-1	many	ASSHGPREAF
TRBJ2-7	TRBV7-9	many	ASSFFSDYEQY
TRBJ1-6	TRBV25-1	NA	ASSDLGAGGSPLH